This passage covers 22 T cell receptor beta chains from one sample sequenced in a study of cytomegalovirus exposure and HLA in healthy donors (dated by TCRdb to 2016 to 2017). Library method: the immunoSEQ multiplex PCR assay. For the multiplex PCR, a mixture combining 60 forward primers for TCR Vbeta segments and 13 reverse primers for TCR Jbeta segments was used. Here the immuneACCESS table is served through TCRdb, limited to in-frame sequences with V and J called. Missing clones are a known gap in these copies; in checked studies unresolved V genes cover under half, and the rest lacks a known reason. For this sample there are about 31,000 clones; 65% appear just once. The ten largest account for about a fifth of the sample. The sequencing input was PBMCs. The receptors come from a man aged 45-65 years in good health and CMV-seropositive.

This clone has a handful of counts. The rearrangement joins TRBV15 to TRBJ1-2, with a weak D call TRBD1 (6 bases). Trimming removed 0 bases from V and 8 bases from J, with 13 bases in between. The CDR3 loop spans 14 amino acids. CDR1 is LNHNV, CDR2 YYDKDF, per germline (reference sequence). The CDR3 here is CATSRDPQGKGYTF. DNA of the CDR3: TGTGCCACCAGCAGAGATCCCCAGGGGAAAGGCTACACCTTC.

The genes are TRBV9 and TRBJ1-5; D may be TRBD1 (6 bases). Trimming removed 0 bases from V and 2 bases from J, with 6 bases in between. Per the germline V gene, CDR1 is SGDLS and CDR2 is YYNGEE. This CDR3 has 14 residues. This CDR3 reads CASSVGTGNQPQHF. The CDR3 nucleotides are TGTGCCAGCAGCGTAGGGACAGGCAATCAGCCCCAGCATTTT. Supplemented by reference TRBV9 and TRBJ1-5, the full variable domain reads DSGVTQTPKHLITATGQRVTLRCSPRSGDLSVYWYQQSLDQGLQFLIQYYNGEERAKGNILERFSAQQFPDLHSELNLSSLELGDSALYFCASSVGTGNQPQHFGDGTRLSIL.

The chain joins TRBV5-4 to TRBJ1-1, with a weak D call TRBD1 (5 bases). Germline assignment: CDR1 SGHNT and CDR2 YYREEE (reference sequence). This CDR3 contains 15 residues. V lost 4 bases, J lost 4 bases, and 17 bases lay in between. CDR3: CASSPVQGSSTEAFF. Written as DNA, the CDR3 is TGTGCCAGCAGCCCGGTCCAGGGAAGTTCCACTGAAGCTTTCTTT.

This rearrangement joins TRBV30 to TRBJ1-1; 9 bases agree with TRBD1. The germline V gene has CDR1 GTSNPN and CDR2 SVGIG (reference sequence). The CDR3 contains 13 residues. V shed 4 bases, J shed 11 bases, and the junction held 11 bases outside the gene matches. The CDR3 DNA sequence: TGTGCCTGGATCCCCACAGGGGGCGGGTGGGCTTTCTTT. Translating gives CAWIPTGGGWAFF.

The V and J genes are TRBV29-1 and TRBJ1-2; D is unresolved. V lost 3 bases and J lost 1, with 6 bases in between. Per germline, CDR1 SQVTM and CDR2 ANQGSEA. The CDR3 loop spans 12 amino acids. The CDR3 loop is CSVEGNNYGYTF. The CDR3 DNA follows: TGCAGCGTTGAGGGCAATAACTATGGCTACACCTTC.

The chain uses TRBV2 and TRBJ2-7, with D uncertain. CDR1 is SNHLY, CDR2 FYNNEI, per germline. This CDR3 comprises 11 residues. Trimming left V 11 bases short and J 1 base short, with 9 bases between. The CDR3 loop is CAAGSSYEQYF. The CDR3 DNA follows: TGTGCCGCAGGCAGTTCCTACGAGCAGTACTTC.

This clone occurred a few times. The chain has TRBV29-1 and TRBJ2-3, with a weak D call TRBD1 (5 bases). Looked up from germline, CDR1 is SQVTM and CDR2 is ANQGSEA. This CDR3 region has 13 residues. Trimming cost V 0 bases and J 4 bases, with 8 bases left between them. CDR3 in DNA: TGCAGCGTTGAAGAAGGCAGGGCAGATACGCAGTATTTT. It is translated as CSVEEGRADTQYF.

The chain uses TRBV4-1 and TRBJ1-6; no reliable D call. This CDR3 is 13 amino acids long. The V end lost 0 bases, the J end lost 8 bases, and 5 bases lay between the germline ends. Germline CDR1 reads MGHRA; CDR2 reads YSYEKL. The chain's CDR3 is CASSQDEDSPLHF. The CDR3 region has the DNA TGCGCCAGCAGCCAAGACGAGGATTCACCCCTCCACTTT.

DNA for the CDR3: TGCGCCAGCAGCCAAAGGCCCCCCGGGACTACAACCCTCTACGAGCAGTACTTC. It encodes CASSQRPPGTTTLYEQYF. The chain couples TRBV4-1 to TRBJ2-7; 7 bases align to TRBD2. V trimming: 2 bases; J trimming: 3 bases; junction bases outside the gene matches: 16. There are 18 residues in the CDR3. Germline assignment: CDR1 MGHRA and CDR2 YSYEKL.

The CDR3 protein is CASSLGGLMSSYEQYF. DNA for the CDR3: TGTGCCAGCAGCTTAGGTGGACTGATGAGCTCCTACGAGCAGTACTTC. The J gene is TRBJ2-7, the V gene TRBV7-8, with a weak D call TRBD2 (5 bases). Germline V gene data show CDR1 as SGHVS and CDR2 as FQNEAQ. V was cut by 1 base and J by 0 bases, with 13 bases left in between. CDR3 length equals 16 residues.

The chain is built from TRBV30 and TRBJ1-5; 11 bases fit TRBD1. The CDR3 has 13 amino acids. Trimming removed 3 bases from V and 5 bases from J; junction bases left unmatched: 0. From germline, CDR1 is GTSNPN and CDR2 SVGIG (reference sequence). CDR3 residues: CAWRGQGDQPQHF. The CDR3 bases are TGTGCCTGGAGGGGACAGGGGGATCAGCCCCAGCATTTT. Full variable domain (outside the CDR3, taken from reference TRBV30 and TRBJ1-5): SQTIHQWPATLVQPVGSPLSLECTVEGTSNPNLYWYRQAAGRGLQLLFYSVGIGQISSEVPQNLSASRPQDRQFILSSKKLLLSDSGFYLCAWRGQGDQPQHFGDGTRLSIL.

This clone was observed a handful of times. The rearrangement uses TRBV2 and TRBJ2-7, with D perhaps TRBD1 (6 bases). The V gene's germline CDR1 is SNHLY and CDR2 FYNNEI. The CDR3 length is 14 residues. V lost 4 bases and J lost 3, with 13 bases in between. This chain's CDR3 is CASSVLGAGYEQYF. The CDR3 DNA follows: TGTGCCAGCAGTGTCCTGGGGGCGGGCTACGAGCAGTACTTC.

The chain joins TRBV6-1 to TRBJ2-2; 10 positions match TRBD1. The CDR3 loop spans 14 amino acids. J was trimmed by 6 bases and V by 4 bases; bases with no gene match: 2. Per germline, CDR1 MNHNS and CDR2 SASEGT. The CDR3 sequence is CASSGDRGSGELFF. The CDR3 DNA sequence: TGTGCCAGCAGTGGGGACAGGGGTTCCGGGGAGCTGTTTTTT.

This clone was seen a few times. The chain employs TRBV30 and TRBJ2-1; D unresolved. From germline, CDR1 is GTSNPN and CDR2 SVGIG (reference sequence). The CDR3 is 11 residues long. The V and J ends lost 3 bases and 7 bases respectively, with 7 bases between them. This CDR3 is CAWSRMNEQFF. The CDR3 bases are TGTGCCTGGAGCAGGATGAATGAGCAGTTCTTC.

The rearrangement joins TRBV5-1 to TRBJ1-2; no definite D call. CDR1 and CDR2 from the germline V gene are SGHRS and YFSETQ. V lost 4 bases and J lost 5, with 9 bases in between. The CDR3 loop spans 12 amino acids. CDR3 loop: CASSDQVYGYTF. The DNA for the CDR3 is TGCGCCAGCAGCGATCAGGTATATGGCTACACCTTC.

This clone occurred a few times. The chain combines TRBV6-1 with TRBJ1-6; D call uncertain. The CDR3 is made up of 13 amino acids. V dropped 4 bases and J dropped 9 bases, with 10 bases sitting between them. Germline V gene sequence: CDR1 MNHNS, CDR2 SASEGT. The CDR3 coding sequence is TGTGCCAGCAGTGCCGGGTTTACTTCACCCCTCCACTTT. Translating gives CASSAGFTSPLHF.

The J gene is TRBJ1-1, the V gene TRBV11-3; D gene ambiguous. Trimming shortened V by 1 base and J by 4 bases, and 10 bases separated the two germline ends. The CDR3 extends over 14 amino acids. Germline CDR1 and CDR2: SGHNT and YENEEA. The CDR3 nucleotides read TGTGCCAGCAGCTTAGGCCAGGTAGGCACTGAAGCTTTCTTT. It specifies CASSLGQVGTEAFF.

The CDR3 DNA sequence: TGTGCCTGGAGTGTTGACACCCGATTCAAAGCCGCAGATACGCAGTATTTT. Protein: CAWSVDTRFKAADTQYF. The V gene is TRBV30, the J gene TRBJ2-3; the D is unclear. The germline CDR1 and CDR2 sequences are GTSNPN and SVGIG (reference sequence). V gave up 0 bases and J gave up 4 bases, with 20 bases separating them. The CDR3 runs 17 residues.

There are a few counts of this clone. The J gene is TRBJ1-1, the V gene TRBV4-2; the match to TRBD1 covers 7 bases. The CDR3 is 15 residues long. Germline CDR1 is LGHNA and CDR2 is YNFKEQ. Trimming removed 3 bases from V and 1 base from J; junction bases left unmatched: 5. For the CDR3, the DNA is TGTGCCAGCAGCCAGAGGGACAGCACGAACACTGAAGCTTTCTTT. Its protein product is CASSQRDSTNTEAFF.

The chain joins TRBV4-1 to TRBJ1-5, with D tentatively TRBD1 (6 bases). V was trimmed by 5 bases and J by 3 bases, leaving 14 bases between them. The CDR3 totals 15 residues. Germline CDR1 reads MGHRA; CDR2 reads YSYEKL. The CDR3 here is CASSMGQGLNQPQHF. DNA of the CDR3: TGCGCCAGCAGCATGGGGCAGGGGCTCAATCAGCCCCAGCATTTT.

This clone was picked up a small number of times. The chain's CDR3 is CSVAGGEGPYNEQFF. CDR3 coding DNA: TGCAGCGTTGCAGGGGGCGAAGGACCCTACAATGAGCAGTTCTTC. The chain recombines TRBV29-1 with TRBJ2-1; 8 bases agree with TRBD1. This CDR3 comprises 15 residues. J was trimmed by 2 bases and V by 4 bases; bases with no gene match: 7. Germline CDR1 is SQVTM and CDR2 is ANQGSEA.

This rearrangement joins TRBV6-5 to TRBJ2-3, with D maybe TRBD2 (5 bases). Trimming removed 6 bases from V and 6 bases from J, with 16 bases in between. Germline V gene data show CDR1 as MNHEY and CDR2 as SVGAGI. The CDR3 contains 14 residues. The CDR3 here is CASRQRLLGDTQYF. CDR3 nucleotide sequence: TGTGCCAGCAGACAGCGGCTCCTTGGGGATACGCAGTATTTT.